This T cell receptor (beta chain) was sequenced in a study of cytomegalovirus exposure and HLA in healthy donors. Study-level results: Analysis was carried out at a later point, and it linked a missense DCLRE1C variant to TCR beta V- and J-gene trimming.

The CDR3 contains 15 residues. Trimming cost V 3 bases and J 2 bases, with 11 bases left between them. Germline CDR1 reads MDHEN; CDR2 reads SYDVKM. Comment on this clone: Its antigen is unknown.

A multiplex PCR was run with 60 Vbeta primers and 13 Jbeta primers. The repertoire was sequenced with immunoSEQ multiplex PCR; TCRdb's copy has only in-frame clones and lacks some. The table records some 190,000 clones, approximately 81% of them present only once. Sequencing input: PBMCs. This sequence originates from a boy aged 2 to 9 in good health and CMV-seronegative. The chain employs TRBV28 and TRBJ1-5; D not resolved. The CDR3 region is CASSFNILGNQPQHF. CDR3 nucleotide sequence: TGTGCCAGCAGTTTTAACATCCTTGGCAATCAGCCCCAGCATTTT.